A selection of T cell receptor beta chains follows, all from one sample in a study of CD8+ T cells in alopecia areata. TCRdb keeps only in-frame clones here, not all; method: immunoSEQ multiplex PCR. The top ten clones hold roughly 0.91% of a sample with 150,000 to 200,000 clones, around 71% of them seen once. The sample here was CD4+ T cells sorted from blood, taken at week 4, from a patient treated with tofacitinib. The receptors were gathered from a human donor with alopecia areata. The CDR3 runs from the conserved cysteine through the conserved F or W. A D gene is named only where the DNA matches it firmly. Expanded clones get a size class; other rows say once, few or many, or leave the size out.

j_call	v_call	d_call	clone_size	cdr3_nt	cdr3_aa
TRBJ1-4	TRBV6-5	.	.	TGTGCCAGCAGTTCCCCGCAGGGCCAACTGTTTTTT	CASSSPQGQLFF
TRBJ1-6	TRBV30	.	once	TGTGCCTCGGGCCGGAATTCACCCCTCCACTTT	CASGRNSPLHF
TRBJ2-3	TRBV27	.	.	TGTGCCAGCAGTTGGTACAGCACAGATACGCAGTATTTT	CASSWYSTDTQYF
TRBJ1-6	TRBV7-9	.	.	TGTGCCAGCAGCTTAGCCGCTAATTCACCCCTCCACTTT	CASSLAANSPLHF
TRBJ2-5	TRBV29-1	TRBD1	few	TGCAGCGGCTCAGGGGGCTTGGGGCTTCAGACCCAGTACTTC	CSGSGGLGLQTQYF
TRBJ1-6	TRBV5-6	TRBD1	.	TGTGCCAGCAGCGCCCGGGACAGATTCATATCCCTCCACTTT	CASSARDRFISLHF
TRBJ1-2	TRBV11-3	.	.	TGTGCCAGCAGCTCCCGCAGGGGCGGCTACACCTTC	CASSSRRGGYTF
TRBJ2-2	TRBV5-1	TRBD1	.	TGCGCCAGCAGCCGGGACAGCTCCGTGGGCACCGGGGAGCTGTTTTTT	CASSRDSSVGTGELFF
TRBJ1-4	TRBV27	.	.	TGTGCCAGCCGGGACGGAACTGAAAAACTGTTTTTT	CASRDGTEKLFF
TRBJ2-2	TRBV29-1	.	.	TGCAGCGTTGGACATTTGAACACCGGGGAGCTGTTTTTT	CSVGHLNTGELFF
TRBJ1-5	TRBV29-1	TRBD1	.	TGCAGCGTGTGGGAGGGGGCTAATCAGCCCCAGCATTTT	CSVWEGANQPQHF
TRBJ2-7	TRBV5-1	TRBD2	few	TGCGCCAGCAGCGGGGGGGCCTACGAGCAGTACTTC	CASSGGAYEQYF
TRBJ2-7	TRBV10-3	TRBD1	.	TGTGCCATCAGAAAAGACAGGGCAGCCTACGAGCAGTACTTC	CAIRKDRAAYEQYF
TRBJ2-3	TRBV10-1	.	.	TGCGCCAGCAGTGAGTTGGGAGCGGGCACAGATACGCAGTATTTT	CASSELGAGTDTQYF
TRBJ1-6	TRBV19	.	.	TGTGCCAGTAGTTTAATTAAGCGGGATTCACCCCTCCACTTT	CASSLIKRDSPLHF
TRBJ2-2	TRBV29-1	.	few	TGCAGCGCCGGGAAAGCGAACACCGGGGAGCTGTTTTTT	CSAGKANTGELFF
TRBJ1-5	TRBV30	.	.	TGTGCCTGGAGTCTTATCTGGGGTCAGCCCCAGCATTTT	CAWSLIWGQPQHF
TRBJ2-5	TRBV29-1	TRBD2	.	TGCAGCTTCAAAGGGACTACCGATGGGGAGACCCAGTACTTC	CSFKGTTDGETQYF
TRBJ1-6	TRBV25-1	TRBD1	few	TGTGCCAGCAGTGAAGGACAGGGCGACGATTCACCCCTCCACTTT	CASSEGQGDDSPLHF
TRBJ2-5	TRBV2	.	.	TGTGCCACCCAAAGGGGAGCCAACCAAGAGACCCAGTACTTC	CATQRGANQETQYF
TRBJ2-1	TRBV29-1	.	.	TGCAGCGTTGCGGGACTTCCTAGCTCCTACAATGAGCAGTTCTTC	CSVAGLPSSYNEQFF
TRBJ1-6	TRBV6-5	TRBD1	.	TGTGCCAGCAGCCGCGGGACAGAGAAATCACCCCTCCACTTT	CASSRGTEKSPLHF
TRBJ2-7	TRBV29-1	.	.	TGCAGCGTTGAAGCGGGAACCTACGAGCAGTACTTC	CSVEAGTYEQYF
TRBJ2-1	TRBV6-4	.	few	TGTGCCAGCAGTGACTCGGCGCGGGGGCACCACAATGAGCAGTTCTTC	CASSDSARGHHNEQFF
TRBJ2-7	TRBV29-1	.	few	TGCAGCGTGAGGACTGCCGGTTACGAGCAGTACTTC	CSVRTAGYEQYF
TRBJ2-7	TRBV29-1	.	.	TGCAGCGTACGACGGGAAAGAGGCTACGAGCAGTACTTC	CSVRRERGYEQYF
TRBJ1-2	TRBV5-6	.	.	TGTGCCAGCAGCTCGATGACAGGAGCTTATGGCTACACCTTC	CASSSMTGAYGYTF
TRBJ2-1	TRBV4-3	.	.	TGCGCCAGCAGCCAAGCAGGGGACAATGAGCAGTTCTTC	CASSQAGDNEQFF
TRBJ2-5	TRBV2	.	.	TGTGCCAGCAGTGGCCCCTCCGGGAACTGGGGGACCCAGTACTTC	CASSGPSGNWGTQYF
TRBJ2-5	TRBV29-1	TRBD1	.	TGCAGCGTTGAAGGCCGGACAGGCGCCCTGGAGACCCAGTACTTC	CSVEGRTGALETQYF
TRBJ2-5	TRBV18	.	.	TGTGCCAGCTCACATTACAGGGATCAAGAGACCCAGTACTTC	CASSHYRDQETQYF
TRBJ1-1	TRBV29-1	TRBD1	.	TGCAGCGGAATAAGAGACAGGGATGAAGCTTTCTTT	CSGIRDRDEAFF
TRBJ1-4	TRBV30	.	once	TGTGCCTGGGACCCGGGACATTCTGAAAAACTGTTTTTT	CAWDPGHSEKLFF
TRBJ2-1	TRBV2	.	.	TGTGCCAGCAGTGAAGCGGGTGCGGGGGCAGCCTACAATGAGCAGTTCTTC	CASSEAGAGAAYNEQFF
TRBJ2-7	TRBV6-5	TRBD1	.	TGTGCCAGCAGTCGACAGGGGGAGTACGAGCAGTACTTC	CASSRQGEYEQYF
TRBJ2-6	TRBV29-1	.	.	TGCAGCGTTGCTGGAGCCTCTGGGGCCAACGTCCTGACTTTC	CSVAGASGANVLTF
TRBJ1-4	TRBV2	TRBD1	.	TGTGCCAGCAGGGACCGCCGACAGGGAAAGGGGAAAACTAATGAAAAACTGTTTTTT	CASRDRRQGKGKTNEKLFF
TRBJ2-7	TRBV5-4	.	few	TGTGCCAGCAGCTTGGTCGTGGGGCCCTCCTACGAGCAGTACTTC	CASSLVVGPSYEQYF
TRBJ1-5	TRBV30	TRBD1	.	TGTGCCTGGAGTCCACAGGGGAATCAGCCCCAGCATTTT	CAWSPQGNQPQHF
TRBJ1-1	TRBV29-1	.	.	TGCAGCGTCACAGCTATACGATTAAACACTGAAGCTTTCTTT	CSVTAIRLNTEAFF
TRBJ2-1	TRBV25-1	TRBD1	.	TGTGCCAGCAGAAGCTCCGACAGGGTCGGTCAGTTCTTC	CASRSSDRVGQFF
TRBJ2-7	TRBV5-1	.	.	TGCGCCAGCAGCGCGGCGGGACGGCAGTCCTACGAGCAGTACTTC	CASSAAGRQSYEQYF
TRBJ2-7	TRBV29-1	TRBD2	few	TGCAGCGTTGAGGCCTCCGGGACTAGCGGCTCCTACGAGCAGTACTTC	CSVEASGTSGSYEQYF
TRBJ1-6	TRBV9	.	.	TGTGCCAGCAGCGGCCCAGGGGACGGCTCACCCCTCCACTTT	CASSGPGDGSPLHF
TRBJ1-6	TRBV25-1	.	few	TGTGCCAGCGCCCCCCGGGGGGTTCCGGGCCTCCACTTT	CASAPRGVPGLHF
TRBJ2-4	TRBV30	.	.	TGTGCCTGGAGCGTAGGTGTCATTCAGTACTTC	CAWSVGVIQYF
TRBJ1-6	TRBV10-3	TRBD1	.	TGTGCCATCAGCGACAGGGGGGATAATTCACCCCTCCACTTT	CAISDRGDNSPLHF
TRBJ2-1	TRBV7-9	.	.	TGTGCCAGCAGCTTAGCGGGGGGCCAAAACAATGAGCAGTTCTTC	CASSLAGGQNNEQFF
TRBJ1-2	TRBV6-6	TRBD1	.	TGTGCCAGCAGTTACCGACAGGGAGATGGCTACACCTTC	CASSYRQGDGYTF
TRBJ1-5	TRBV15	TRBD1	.	TGTGCCACCAGCAGAGATTCGGGACAGAATCAGCCCCAGCATTTT	CATSRDSGQNQPQHF
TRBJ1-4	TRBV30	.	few	TGTGCCTGGAGTCCCGGTGGGGCAGGGCGGAACCAACTGTTTTTT	CAWSPGGAGRNQLFF
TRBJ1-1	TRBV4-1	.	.	TGCGCCAGCAGCCAAGATCAGGGTGGGGACACTGAAGCTTTCTTT	CASSQDQGGDTEAFF
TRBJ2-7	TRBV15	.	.	TGTGCCACCAGCAGAGATAGACAGGTGTCCTACGAGCAGTACTTC	CATSRDRQVSYEQYF
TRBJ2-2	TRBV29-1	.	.	TGCAGCGTTGAACGGATTCAGAACACCGGGGAGCTGTTTTTT	CSVERIQNTGELFF
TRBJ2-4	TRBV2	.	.	TGTGCCAGCAGTAAGGAAGCGGGTCCCGCCAAAAACATTCAGTACTTC	CASSKEAGPAKNIQYF